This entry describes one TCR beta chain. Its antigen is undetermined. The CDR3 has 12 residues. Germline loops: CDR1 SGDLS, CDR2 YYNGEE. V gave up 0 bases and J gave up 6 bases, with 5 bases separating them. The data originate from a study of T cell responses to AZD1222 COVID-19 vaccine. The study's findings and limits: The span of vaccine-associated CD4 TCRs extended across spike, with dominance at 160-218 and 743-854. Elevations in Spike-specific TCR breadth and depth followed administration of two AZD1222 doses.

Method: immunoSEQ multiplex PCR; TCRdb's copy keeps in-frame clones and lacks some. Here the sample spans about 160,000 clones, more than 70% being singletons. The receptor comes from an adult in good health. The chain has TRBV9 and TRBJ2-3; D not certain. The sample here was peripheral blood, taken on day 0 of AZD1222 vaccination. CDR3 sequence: CASSVEADTQYF. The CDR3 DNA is TGTGCCAGCAGCGTAGAAGCGGATACGCAGTATTTT.